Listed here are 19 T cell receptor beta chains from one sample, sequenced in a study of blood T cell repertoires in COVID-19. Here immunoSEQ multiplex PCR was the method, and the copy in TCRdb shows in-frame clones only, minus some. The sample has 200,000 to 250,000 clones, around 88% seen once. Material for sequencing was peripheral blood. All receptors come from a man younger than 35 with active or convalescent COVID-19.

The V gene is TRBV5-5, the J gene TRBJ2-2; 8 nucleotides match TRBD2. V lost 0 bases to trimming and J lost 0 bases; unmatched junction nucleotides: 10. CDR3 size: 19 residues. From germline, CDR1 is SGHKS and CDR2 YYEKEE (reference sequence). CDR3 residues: CASSLATSETLSNTGELFF. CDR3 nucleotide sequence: TGTGCCAGCAGCTTGGCGACTAGCGAGACCTTATCGAACACCGGGGAGCTGTTTTTT.

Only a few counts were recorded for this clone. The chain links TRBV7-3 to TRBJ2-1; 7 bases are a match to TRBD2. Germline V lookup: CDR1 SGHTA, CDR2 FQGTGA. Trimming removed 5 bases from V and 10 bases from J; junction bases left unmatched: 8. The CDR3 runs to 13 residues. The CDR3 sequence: CASSPAAGREQFF. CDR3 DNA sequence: TGTGCCAGCAGCCCGGCAGCGGGACGAGAGCAGTTCTTC.

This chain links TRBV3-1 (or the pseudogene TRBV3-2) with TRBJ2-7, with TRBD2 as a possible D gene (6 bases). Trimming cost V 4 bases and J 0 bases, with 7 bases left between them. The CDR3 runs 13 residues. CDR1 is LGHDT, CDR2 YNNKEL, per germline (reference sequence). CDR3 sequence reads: CASSPTSSYEQYF. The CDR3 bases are TGTGCCAGCAGCCCGACTAGCTCCTACGAGCAGTACTTC.

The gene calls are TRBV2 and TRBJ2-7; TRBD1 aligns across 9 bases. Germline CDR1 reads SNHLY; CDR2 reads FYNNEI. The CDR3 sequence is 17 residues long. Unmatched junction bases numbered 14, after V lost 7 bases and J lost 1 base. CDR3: CASNRDRDEGWSYEQYF. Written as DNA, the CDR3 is TGTGCCAGCAACAGGGACAGGGATGAGGGTTGGTCCTACGAGCAGTACTTC.

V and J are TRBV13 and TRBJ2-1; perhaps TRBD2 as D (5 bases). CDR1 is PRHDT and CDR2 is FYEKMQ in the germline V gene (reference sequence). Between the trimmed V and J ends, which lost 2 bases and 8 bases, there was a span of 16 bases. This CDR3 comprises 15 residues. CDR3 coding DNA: TGTGCCAGCAGCTTAAGGCTCGAGGGAATCGATGAGCAGTTCTTC. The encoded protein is CASSLRLEGIDEQFF.

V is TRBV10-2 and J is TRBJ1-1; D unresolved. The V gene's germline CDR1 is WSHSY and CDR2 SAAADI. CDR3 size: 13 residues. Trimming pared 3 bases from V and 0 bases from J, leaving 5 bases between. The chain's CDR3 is CASSDSLNTEAFF. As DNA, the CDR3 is TGCGCCAGCAGTGACAGTTTGAACACTGAAGCTTTCTTT.

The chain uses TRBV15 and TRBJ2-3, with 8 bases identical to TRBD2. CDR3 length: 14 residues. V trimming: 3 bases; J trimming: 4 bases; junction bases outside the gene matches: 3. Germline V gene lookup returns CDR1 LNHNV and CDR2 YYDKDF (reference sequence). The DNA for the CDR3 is TGTGCCACCAGCAGTGGACTAGCTGCAGATACGCAGTATTTT. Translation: CATSSGLAADTQYF.

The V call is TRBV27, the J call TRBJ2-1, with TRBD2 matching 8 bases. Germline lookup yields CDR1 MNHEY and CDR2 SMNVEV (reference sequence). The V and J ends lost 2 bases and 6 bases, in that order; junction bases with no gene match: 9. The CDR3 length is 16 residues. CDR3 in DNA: TGTGCCAGCAGTTTAAGGACTAGCTGGCGCCCCAATGAGCAGTTCTTC. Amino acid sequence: CASSLRTSWRPNEQFF.

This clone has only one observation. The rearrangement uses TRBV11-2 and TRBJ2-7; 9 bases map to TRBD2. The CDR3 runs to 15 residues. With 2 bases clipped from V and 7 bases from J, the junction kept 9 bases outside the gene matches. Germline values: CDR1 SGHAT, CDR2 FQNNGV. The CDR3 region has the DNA TGTGCCAGCAGCTTACGGCGGGAGGGGTGGTGGGAGCAGTACTTC. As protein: CASSLRREGWWEQYF.

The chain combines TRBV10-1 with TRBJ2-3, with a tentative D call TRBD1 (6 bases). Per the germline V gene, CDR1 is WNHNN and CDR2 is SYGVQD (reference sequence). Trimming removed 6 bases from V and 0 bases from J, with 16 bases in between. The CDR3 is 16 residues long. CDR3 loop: CASSDGQRPSTDTQYF. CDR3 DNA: TGCGCCAGCAGCGACGGACAGCGACCAAGCACAGATACGCAGTATTTT.

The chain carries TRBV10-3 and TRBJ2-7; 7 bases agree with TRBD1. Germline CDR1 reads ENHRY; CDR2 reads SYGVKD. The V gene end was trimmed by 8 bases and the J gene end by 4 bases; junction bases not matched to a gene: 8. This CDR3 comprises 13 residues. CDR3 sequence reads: CAIGRTGPYEQYF. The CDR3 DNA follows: TGTGCCATCGGCCGGACAGGCCCTTACGAGCAGTACTTC.

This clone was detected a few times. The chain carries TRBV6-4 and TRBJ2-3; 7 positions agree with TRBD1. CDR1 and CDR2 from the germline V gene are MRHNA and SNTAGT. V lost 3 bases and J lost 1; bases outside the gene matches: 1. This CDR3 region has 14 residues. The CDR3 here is CASSEGGGTDTQYF. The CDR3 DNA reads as TGTGCCAGCAGTGAAGGGGGCGGCACAGATACGCAGTATTTT.

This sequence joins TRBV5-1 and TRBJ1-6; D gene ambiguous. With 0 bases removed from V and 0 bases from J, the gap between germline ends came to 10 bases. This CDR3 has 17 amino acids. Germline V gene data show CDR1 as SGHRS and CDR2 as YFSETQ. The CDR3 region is CASSLDGLSSYNSPLHF. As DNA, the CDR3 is TGCGCCAGCAGCTTGGACGGGTTAAGCTCCTATAATTCACCCCTCCACTTT.

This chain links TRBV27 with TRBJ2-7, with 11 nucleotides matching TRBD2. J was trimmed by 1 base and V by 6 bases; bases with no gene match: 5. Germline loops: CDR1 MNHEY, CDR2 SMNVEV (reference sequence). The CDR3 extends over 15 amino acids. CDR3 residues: CASSRLAGGSYEQYF. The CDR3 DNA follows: TGTGCCAGCAGCCGGCTAGCGGGAGGTTCCTACGAGCAGTACTTC.

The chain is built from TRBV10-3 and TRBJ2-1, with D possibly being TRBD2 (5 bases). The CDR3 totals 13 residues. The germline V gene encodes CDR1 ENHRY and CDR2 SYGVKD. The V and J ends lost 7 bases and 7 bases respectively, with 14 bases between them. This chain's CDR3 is CAIKAPPGNEQFF. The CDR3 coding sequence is TGTGCCATCAAAGCGCCTCCGGGGAATGAGCAGTTCTTC.

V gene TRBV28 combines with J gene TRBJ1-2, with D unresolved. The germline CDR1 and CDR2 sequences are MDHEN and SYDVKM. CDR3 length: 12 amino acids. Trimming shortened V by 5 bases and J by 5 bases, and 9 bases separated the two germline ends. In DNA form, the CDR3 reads TGTGCCAGCAGTCCCACTCGGTATGGCTACACCTTC. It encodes CASSPTRYGYTF.

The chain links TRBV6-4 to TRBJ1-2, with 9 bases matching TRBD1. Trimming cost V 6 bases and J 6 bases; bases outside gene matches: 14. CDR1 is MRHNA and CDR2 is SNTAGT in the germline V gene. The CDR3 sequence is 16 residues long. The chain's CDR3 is CASRPRGPTGGDGYTF. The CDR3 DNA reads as TGTGCCAGCAGACCTCGGGGCCCGACAGGGGGGGATGGCTACACCTTC.

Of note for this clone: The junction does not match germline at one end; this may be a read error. The CDR3, as DNA: TGCGTCAGCAGCTTGGAAGGGGACACAGATACGCAGTATTTT. The encoded protein is CVSSLEGDTDTQYF. This chain joins TRBV5-1 and TRBJ2-3; weak D call: TRBD1 (5 bases). Germline-derived CDR1 and CDR2 are SGHRS and YFSETQ. This CDR3 is 14 amino acids long.

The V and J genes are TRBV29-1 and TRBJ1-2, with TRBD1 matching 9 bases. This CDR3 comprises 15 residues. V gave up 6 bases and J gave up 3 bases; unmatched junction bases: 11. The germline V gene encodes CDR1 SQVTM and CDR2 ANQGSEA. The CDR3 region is CSVGTGGRVDYGYTF. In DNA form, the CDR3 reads TGCAGCGTCGGAACAGGGGGCAGGGTTGACTATGGCTACACCTTC.